This T cell receptor (beta chain) came from a study of beta chain features in type 1 diabetes. Per germline, CDR1 SGHRS and CDR2 YFSETQ. The germline V and J ends were trimmed by 0 bases and 5 bases, with 12 bases remaining between them. This CDR3 is 14 amino acids long. Every isolated RNA sample was fully reverse transcribed, so sequencing captured expressed TCRB transcripts. Method: immunoSEQ multiplex PCR; TCRdb's copy keeps in-frame clones and lacks some. The sample has around 300,000 clones, approximately 10% seen once; the top ten hold about 0.015%. The chain joins TRBV5-1 to TRBJ2-7; D might be TRBD2 (6 bases). The clonotype was recovered from a young woman in good health. The sequenced sample consisted of naive CD4+ T cells from blood. The CDR3 DNA reads TGCGCCAGCAGCTTGGCCGTCGGGAGCGACGAGCAGTACTTC. This gives the protein CASSLAVGSDEQYF.